A selection of T cell receptor beta chains follows, all from one sample in a study of pediatric ulcerative colitis. Profiling relied on immunoSEQ multiplex PCR, and the TCRdb table lists in-frame clones only, not all of them. The sample lists around 13,000 clones, 75% to 80% seen once, with 4.5% in the top ten. The sample consisted of gut tissue. These receptors originate from a boy aged 5-17 years who was a control in a study of pediatric ulcerative colitis. Each CDR3 is given with its conserved first and last residue. The order of the fields is V gene, J gene, CDR3 protein.

TRBV9	TRBJ1-2	CASSVDVPDRRRNYGYTF
TRBV6-6	TRBJ1-1	CASSYTEAFF
TRBV11-3	TRBJ2-1	CASSVNYYNEQFF
TRBV19	TRBJ1-1	CATPDRAGRLTEAFF
TRBV28	TRBJ2-5	CASSKPEGETQYF
TRBV6-1	TRBJ1-5	CASSEVPGQGNQPQHF
TRBV13	TRBJ1-2	CASSDSGTETNYGYTF
TRBV5-1	TRBJ1-1	CASSPIRQSTEAFF
TRBV5-1	TRBJ2-7	CASSLGRSTSGSGEQYF
TRBV11-2	TRBJ2-7	CASSLGRGPSYEQYF
TRBV11-3	TRBJ2-3	CASSPIAAGTDTQYF
TRBV25-1	TRBJ2-5	CASSEREGQETQYF
TRBV9	TRBJ1-3	CASGPGQGDGNTIYF
TRBV6-5	TRBJ2-3	CASSYIQTDTQYF
TRBV7-3	TRBJ2-6	CASSPREGRASGANVLTF
TRBV6-5	TRBJ1-5	CASSYSRGKVQPQHF
TRBV11-1	TRBJ2-7	CASSLGAGAPYEQYF
TRBV29-1	TRBJ1-1	CSVAVGNTEAFF
TRBV11-3	TRBJ2-5	CASSLVAGGQETQYF
TRBV19	TRBJ1-4	CASTVRPGEKLFF
TRBV6-5	TRBJ1-2	CASSPPDYGYTF
TRBV23-1	TRBJ2-7	CASSQSPTGRAYEQYF
TRBV7-2	TRBJ1-2	CASSLAGSGGYTF
TRBV5-4	TRBJ2-1	CASRRENRYNEQFF
TRBV18	TRBJ2-2	CASSQVGRRGVTGELFF
TRBV30	TRBJ2-7	CAWSDRLNYEQYF
TRBV30	TRBJ1-2	CAWSVGGYGYTF
TRBV7-8	TRBJ1-5	CASSPAGAGAQHF
TRBV5-1	TRBJ2-7	CASSTQTGGNEQYF
TRBV30	TRBJ2-5	CAWSPTSQHQETQYF